This paragraph covers one T cell receptor beta chain sequence. Its antigen is undetermined. This specimen belongs to a study of PD-L1 blockade in urothelial cancer. At the level of the study: Specimens of blood held a median count of roughly 130,000 T cells.

Documented time point: peripheral blood 6 weeks after treatment start. The diagnosis in patients was locally advanced or metastatic urothelial carcinoma. Study-wide results and caveats: Clonality of blood TCR below the median before treatment predicted better survival.

Some clones are missing from TCRdb's copy, which holds only in-frame ones; the method was immunoSEQ multiplex PCR. The data show 40,000 to 55,000 clones, 85% to 90% seen once. The source of this sequence is a man in his sixties with urothelial cancer. The starting material was PBMCs, obtained around atezolizumab (anti-PD-L1) treatment.

The CDR3 sequence is CASSFGQGTLPTDTQYF. The CDR3 coding sequence is TGTGCCAGCAGCTTTGGGCAGGGGACCCTTCCCACAGATACGCAGTATTTT. The V gene is TRBV7-9, the J gene TRBJ2-3; tentatively, D is TRBD1 (6 bases). V was shortened by 3 bases and J by 2 bases, with 18 bases between the two germline ends. Germline V gives CDR1 SEHNR, CDR2 FQNEAQ (reference sequence). The CDR3 covers 17 residues.